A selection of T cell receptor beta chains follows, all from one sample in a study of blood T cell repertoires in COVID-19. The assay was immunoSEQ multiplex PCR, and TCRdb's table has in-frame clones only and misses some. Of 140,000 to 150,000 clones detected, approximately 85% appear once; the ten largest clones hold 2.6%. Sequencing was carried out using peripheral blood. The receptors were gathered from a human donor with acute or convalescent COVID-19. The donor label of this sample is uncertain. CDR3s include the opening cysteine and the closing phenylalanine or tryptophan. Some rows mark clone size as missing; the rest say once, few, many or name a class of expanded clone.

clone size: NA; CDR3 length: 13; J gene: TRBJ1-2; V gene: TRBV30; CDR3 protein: CAWSATGLDGYTF
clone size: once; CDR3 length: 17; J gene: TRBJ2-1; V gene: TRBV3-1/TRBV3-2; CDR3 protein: CASSQEFGGSSYNEQFF
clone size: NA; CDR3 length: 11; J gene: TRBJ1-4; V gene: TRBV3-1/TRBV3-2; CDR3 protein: CASSQREKLFF
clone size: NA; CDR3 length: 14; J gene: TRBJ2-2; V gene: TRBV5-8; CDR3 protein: CASSSYRDTGELFF
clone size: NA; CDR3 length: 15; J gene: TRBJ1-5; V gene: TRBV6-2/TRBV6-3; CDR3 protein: CASSRGQYGNQPQHF
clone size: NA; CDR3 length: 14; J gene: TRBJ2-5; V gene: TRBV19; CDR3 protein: CASSLIGGRETQYF
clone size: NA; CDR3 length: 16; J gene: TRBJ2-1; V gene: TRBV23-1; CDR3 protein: CASLPRGAGVLNEQFF
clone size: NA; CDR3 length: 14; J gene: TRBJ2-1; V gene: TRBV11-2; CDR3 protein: CASRNWGEGNEQFF
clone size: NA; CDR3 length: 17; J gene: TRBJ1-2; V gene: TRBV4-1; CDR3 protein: CASSQDQRLEGIYGYTF
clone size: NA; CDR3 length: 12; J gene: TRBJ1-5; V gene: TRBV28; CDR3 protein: CASSLAYQPQHF
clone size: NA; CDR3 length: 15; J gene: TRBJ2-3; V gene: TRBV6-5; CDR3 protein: CASSYSKDFTDTQYF
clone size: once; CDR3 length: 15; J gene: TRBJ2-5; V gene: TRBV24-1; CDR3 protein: CATSDGPLAGETQYF
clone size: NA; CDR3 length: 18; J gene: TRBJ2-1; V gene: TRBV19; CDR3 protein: CASSIDLAPLSSYNEQFF
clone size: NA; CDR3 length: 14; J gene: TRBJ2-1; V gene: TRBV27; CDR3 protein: CASSTLTSLDEQFF
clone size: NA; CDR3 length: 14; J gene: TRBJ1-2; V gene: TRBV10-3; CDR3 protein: CAISDRGGRSGYTF
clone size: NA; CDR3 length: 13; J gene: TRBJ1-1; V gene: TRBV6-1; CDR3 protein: CASSEERIAEAFF
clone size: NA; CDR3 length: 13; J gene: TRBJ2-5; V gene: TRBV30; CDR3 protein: CAWSGQAQETQYF
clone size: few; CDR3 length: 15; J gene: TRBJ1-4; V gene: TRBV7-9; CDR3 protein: CASSLIQGVEEKLFF
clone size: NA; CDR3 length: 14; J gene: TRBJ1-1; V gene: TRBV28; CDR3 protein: CASRAPDRATEAFF
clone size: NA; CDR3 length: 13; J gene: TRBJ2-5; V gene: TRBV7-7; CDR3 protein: CASSSGGLETQYF
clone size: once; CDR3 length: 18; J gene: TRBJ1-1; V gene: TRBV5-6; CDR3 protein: CASSFRALKGQTNTEAFF
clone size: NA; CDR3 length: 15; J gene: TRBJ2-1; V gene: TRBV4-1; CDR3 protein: CASSQENKRGGEQFF
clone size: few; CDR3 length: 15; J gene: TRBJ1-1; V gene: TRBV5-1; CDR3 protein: CASSIGGEMNTEAFF
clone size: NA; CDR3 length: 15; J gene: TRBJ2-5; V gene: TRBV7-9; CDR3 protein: CASSLLAGVEETQYF
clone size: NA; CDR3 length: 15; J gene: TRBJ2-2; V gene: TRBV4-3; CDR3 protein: CASSQVGQDTGELFF
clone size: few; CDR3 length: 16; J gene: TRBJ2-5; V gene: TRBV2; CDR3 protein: CASRFRDRGLQETQYF
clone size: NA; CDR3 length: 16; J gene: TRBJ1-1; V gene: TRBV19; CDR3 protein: CASSGVGGGWNTEAFF
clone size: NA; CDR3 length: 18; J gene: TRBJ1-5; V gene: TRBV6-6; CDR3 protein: CASSRTPPLTGSNQPQHF
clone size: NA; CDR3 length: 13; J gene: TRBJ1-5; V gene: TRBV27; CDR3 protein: CASSSDDRATQHF
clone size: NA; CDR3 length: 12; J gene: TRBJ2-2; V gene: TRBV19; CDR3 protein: CASNPSAGELFF
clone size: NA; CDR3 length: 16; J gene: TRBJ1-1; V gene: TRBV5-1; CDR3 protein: CASSLGPKAGNTEAFF
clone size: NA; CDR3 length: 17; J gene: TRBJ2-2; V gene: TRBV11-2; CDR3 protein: CASSLVLRNKNTGELFF
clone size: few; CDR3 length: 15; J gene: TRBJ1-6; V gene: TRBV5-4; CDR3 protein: CASSPGGNEGSPLHF
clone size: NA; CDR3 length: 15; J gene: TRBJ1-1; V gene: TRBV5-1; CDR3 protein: CASSWGTGVNTEAFF
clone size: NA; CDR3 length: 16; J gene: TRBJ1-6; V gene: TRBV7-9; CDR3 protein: CASSSPTGDYNSPLHF
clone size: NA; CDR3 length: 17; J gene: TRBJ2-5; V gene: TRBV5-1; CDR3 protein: CASSAGTSGSGEETQYF
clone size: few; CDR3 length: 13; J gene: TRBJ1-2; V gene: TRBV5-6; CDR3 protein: CASSRRAGHGYTF
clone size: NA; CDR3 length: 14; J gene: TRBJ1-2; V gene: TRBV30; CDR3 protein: CAWNPGQGFYGYTF
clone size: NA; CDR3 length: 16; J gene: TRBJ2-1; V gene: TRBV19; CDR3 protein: CASSSPGLAGAHEQFF
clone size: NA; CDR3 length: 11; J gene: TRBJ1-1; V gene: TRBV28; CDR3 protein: CASSIVSEAFF
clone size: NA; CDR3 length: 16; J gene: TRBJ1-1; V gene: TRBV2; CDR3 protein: CASSARLAGMNTEAFF
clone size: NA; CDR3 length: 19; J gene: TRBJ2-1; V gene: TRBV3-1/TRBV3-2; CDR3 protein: CASSRKGTSGVSSYNEQFF
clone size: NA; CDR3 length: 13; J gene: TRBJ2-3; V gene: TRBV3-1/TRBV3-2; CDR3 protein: CASSQNVEGTQYF
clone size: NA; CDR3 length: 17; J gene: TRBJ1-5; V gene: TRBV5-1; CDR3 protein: CASTLSEGPQRNQPQHF
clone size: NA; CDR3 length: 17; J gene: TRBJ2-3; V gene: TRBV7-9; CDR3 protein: CASSFLLAGPGGDTQYF
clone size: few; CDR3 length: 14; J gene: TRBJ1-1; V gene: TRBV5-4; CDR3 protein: CASSSQNMNTEAFF
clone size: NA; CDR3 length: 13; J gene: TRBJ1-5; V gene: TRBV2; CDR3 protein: CASSRGRVQPQHF
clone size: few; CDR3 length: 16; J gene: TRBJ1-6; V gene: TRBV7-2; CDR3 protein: CASSLEVLQAGSPLHF
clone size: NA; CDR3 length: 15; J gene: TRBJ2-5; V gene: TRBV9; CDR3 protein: CASSGAPGRGETQYF
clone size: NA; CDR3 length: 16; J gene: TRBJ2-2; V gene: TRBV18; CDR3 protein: CASSPTRGGAAGELFF
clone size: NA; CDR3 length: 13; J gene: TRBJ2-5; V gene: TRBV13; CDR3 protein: CASSLVGEETQYF
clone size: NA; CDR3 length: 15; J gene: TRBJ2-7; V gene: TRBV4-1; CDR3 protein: CASSQDSGLTYEQYF
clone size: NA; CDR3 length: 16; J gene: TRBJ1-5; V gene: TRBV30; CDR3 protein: CAWSMAGRSRNQPQHF
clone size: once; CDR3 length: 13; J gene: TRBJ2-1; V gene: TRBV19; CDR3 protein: CASRRGQNNEQFF
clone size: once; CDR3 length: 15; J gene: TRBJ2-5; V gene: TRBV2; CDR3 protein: CASMISVHRQETQYF